The 32 T cell receptor beta chains in this list originate from one sample, sequenced in a study of radiotherapy plus CTLA-4 blockade in lung cancer (dated by TCRdb to 2016 to 2019). The method was the immunoSEQ multiplex PCR assay. TCRdb took this table from immuneACCESS and kept in-frame rearrangements with V and J called. Such tables lack part of the clones; where checked against another copy, unresolved V genes explain under half of the gap, and the rest is unexplained. The sample table shows more than 75,000 clones, and 70% to 90% are seen once. The ten biggest clones cover around 1% of the sample. The sequencing here drew on peripheral blood, taken from a patient treated with radiotherapy plus ipilimumab. All receptors come from a human donor with non-small cell lung cancer who had stable disease on radiotherapy plus ipilimumab.

This clone has more than one count but fewer than ten. The chain combines TRBV5-1 with TRBJ1-3; D ambiguous. Germline V gene lookup returns CDR1 SGHRS and CDR2 YFSETQ. The V and J ends lost 6 bases and 1 base respectively, with 8 bases between them. The length of the CDR3 is 13 residues. CDR3 bases: TGCGCCAGCACGCGCCAGTCTGGAAACACCATATATTTT. Its protein product is CASTRQSGNTIYF.

The genes are TRBV9 and TRBJ1-2; D is possibly TRBD1 (5 bases). There are 17 residues in the CDR3. V was cut by 4 bases and J by 2 bases, with 21 bases left in between. Germline CDR1 is SGDLS and CDR2 is YYNGEE. CDR3: CASSPTGGAHPNYGYTF. The CDR3 DNA reads as TGTGCCAGCAGCCCTACAGGCGGAGCACACCCAAACTATGGCTACACCTTC.

V is TRBV7-2 and J is TRBJ1-6; 9 nucleotides match TRBD1. The germline V gene has CDR1 SGHTA and CDR2 FQGNSA. The V segment lost 3 bases and the J segment 8 bases; nucleotides outside the gene matches: 2. This CDR3 region has 14 residues. CDR3 sequence: CASSLTGGYSPLHF. For the CDR3, the DNA is TGTGCCAGCAGCTTGACAGGGGGTTATTCACCCCTCCACTTT. The full variable domain, rest sourced from reference TRBV7-2 and TRBJ1-6, is GAGVSQSPSNKVTEKGKDVELRCDPISGHTALYWYRQSLGQGLEFLIYFQGNSAPDKSGLPSDRFSAERTGGSVSTLTIQRTQQEDSAVYLCASSLTGGYSPLHFGNGTRLTVT.

This clone is a singleton in its sample. The chain couples TRBV19 to TRBJ2-7; TRBD2 matches 10 bases. The CDR3 runs to 14 residues. Per the germline V gene, CDR1 is LNHDA and CDR2 is SQIVND (reference sequence). V shed 5 bases and J 4 bases; nucleotides not matched to a gene: 5. CDR3: CASSSLAGGYEQYF. The CDR3 DNA follows: TGTGCCAGTAGTTCCTTAGCGGGAGGTTACGAGCAGTACTTC.

The chain is built from TRBV6-5 and TRBJ2-1; D unclear. The CDR3 has 12 residues. In germline, CDR1 is MNHEY, CDR2 SVGAGI. V lost 6 bases and J lost 4, with 7 bases in between. CDR3 coding DNA: TGTGCCAGCAGCAACAGATACAATGAGCAGTTCTTC. Translated: CASSNRYNEQFF.

V and J are TRBV6-1 and TRBJ2-1; D gene ambiguous. Trimming pared 6 bases from V and 13 bases from J, leaving 10 bases between. The germline CDR1 and CDR2 sequences are MNHNS and SASEGT. This CDR3 spans 10 amino acids. CDR3 sequence (DNA): TGTGCCAGCAGGGTGGGCCCCCAGTTCTTC. This sequence encodes CASRVGPQFF.

The J gene is TRBJ2-7, the V gene TRBV6-5; the D gene is possibly TRBD2 (5 bases). Per the germline V gene, CDR1 is MNHEY and CDR2 is SVGAGI. Deletions cut 0 bases from V and 2 bases from J, with 14 bases between. The CDR3 consists of 16 residues. CDR3 sequence: CASSYSRARAPYEQYF. The CDR3 DNA reads TGTGCCAGCAGTTACTCGAGGGCCCGGGCCCCCTACGAGCAGTACTTC.

This chain uses TRBV5-1 with TRBJ1-5; D unresolved. Trimming took off 0 bases at V and 0 bases at J, with 7 bases between the two ends. Germline CDR1 is SGHRS and CDR2 is YFSETQ. CDR3 length: 15 residues. The CDR3 bases are TGCGCCAGCAGCTTGGGTGGGGATAGCAATCAGCCCCAGCATTTT. Translated: CASSLGGDSNQPQHF.

This clone was recorded a few times. The rearrangement links TRBV6-1 to TRBJ2-5; tentatively, D is TRBD2 (5 bases). This CDR3 is built from 13 residues. Trimming left V 4 bases short and J 3 bases short, with 9 bases between. Per germline, CDR1 MNHNS and CDR2 SASEGT. CDR3 in amino acids: CASSGGLEETQYF. The CDR3 nucleotides are TGTGCCAGCAGTGGTGGACTGGAAGAGACCCAGTACTTC.

The chain uses TRBV18 and TRBJ2-5; no firm D call. The V end lost 3 bases, the J end lost 0 bases, and 11 bases lay between the germline ends. Germline V lookup: CDR1 KGHSH, CDR2 LQKENI. The CDR3 consists of 15 residues. This CDR3 reads CASSPQQLDQETQYF. CDR3 sequence (DNA): TGTGCCAGCTCACCCCAACAGTTAGACCAAGAGACCCAGTACTTC. The variable domain in full, with the rest retrieved from reference TRBV18 and TRBJ2-5, is NAGVMQNPRHLVRRRGQEARLRCSPMKGHSHVYWYRQLPEEGLKFMVYLQKENIIDESGMPKERFSAEFPKEGPSILRIQQVVRGDSAAYFCASSPQQLDQETQYFGPGTRLLVL.

This chain connects TRBV11-1 to TRBJ2-2; 11 bases match TRBD1. Germline loops: CDR1 SGHAT, CDR2 FQDESV (reference sequence). V gave up 5 bases and J gave up 7 bases; unmatched junction bases: 6. The CDR3 length is 15 residues. In nucleotides, the CDR3 is TGTGCCAGCAGCCCGGGACAGGGGGGCATCGGGGAGCTGTTTTTT. It specifies CASSPGQGGIGELFF.

The chain recombines TRBV29-1 with TRBJ2-2, with TRBD1 matching 9 bases. Germline CDR1 and CDR2: SQVTM and ANQGSEA. The CDR3 loop spans 14 amino acids. V gave up 5 bases and J gave up 3 bases; unmatched junction bases: 4. The CDR3: CSVSRTGDTGELFF. Written as DNA, the CDR3 is TGCAGCGTTTCTAGGACAGGGGACACCGGGGAGCTGTTTTTT.

This chain links TRBV9 with TRBJ2-1, with unresolved D. Germline V CDR1 and CDR2: SGDLS, YYNGEE. The CDR3 loop spans 14 amino acids. Trimming stripped 3 bases from V and 3 bases from J, with 10 bases between. CDR3 coding DNA: TGTGCCAGCAGCGGAACAGCTGGCTACAATGAGCAGTTCTTC. Protein product: CASSGTAGYNEQFF.

The sample holds a few counts of this clone. The CDR3 coding sequence is TGTGCCTGGAGTGTACGGGGTGGAGATGAGCAGTTCTTC. Protein sequence: CAWSVRGGDEQFF. The rearrangement uses TRBV30 and TRBJ2-1, with D possibly TRBD2 on 5 matching bases. CDR1 is GTSNPN, CDR2 SVGIG, per germline (reference sequence). The CDR3 is 13 residues long. Trimming removed 0 bases from V and 8 bases from J, with 11 bases in between.

The DNA of the CDR3 is TGTGCCAGCAGTTACCGAGGCAACCCTGAGACCCAGTACTTC. It codes for CASSYRGNPETQYF. This chain connects TRBV6-5 to TRBJ2-5; D is undetermined. The CDR3 has 14 amino acids. The germline gives CDR1 MNHEY, CDR2 SVGAGI. The V end lost 2 bases, the J end lost 5 bases, and 12 bases lay between the germline ends.

The V call is TRBV7-9, the J call TRBJ2-1, with TRBD2 as a possible D gene (5 bases). The V and J ends lost 4 bases and 4 bases respectively, with 20 bases between them. Germline V gene sequence: CDR1 SEHNR, CDR2 FQNEAQ (reference sequence). The CDR3 consists of 17 residues. In DNA, the CDR3 is TGTGCCAGCAGCTCCGACTCCAGCGGAGCCGGATACAATGAGCAGTTCTTC. Amino acid sequence: CASSSDSSGAGYNEQFF.

The CDR3: CASSRDSTAHQPQHF. CDR3 in DNA: TGTGCCAGTAGCCGAGACAGCACCGCTCATCAGCCCCAGCATTTT. The gene calls are TRBV19 and TRBJ1-5, with a tentative D call TRBD1 (5 bases). Trimming removed 6 bases from V and 5 bases from J, with 17 bases in between. The germline V gene has CDR1 LNHDA and CDR2 SQIVND (reference sequence). The CDR3 length is 15 residues.

The chain combines TRBV30 with TRBJ1-1, with a tentative D call TRBD1 (5 bases). Germline loops: CDR1 GTSNPN, CDR2 SVGIG (reference sequence). CDR3 size: 15 residues. With 2 bases removed from V and 5 bases from J, the gap between germline ends came to 18 bases. The CDR3 nucleotides are TGTGCCTGGAGTCCCCTGGGGGGGGTAGGTACTGAAGCTTTCTTT. As protein: CAWSPLGGVGTEAFF.

This clone was seen a single time. This chain connects TRBV20-1 to TRBJ2-5; D remains ambiguous. The DNA matches TRBJ2-7 better at its end, which makes the J call doubtful. Per germline, CDR1 DFQATT and CDR2 SNEGSKA (reference sequence). CDR3 length equals 11 residues. CDR3 in amino acids: CSARDGVEQYF. The CDR3 DNA is TGCAGTGCTAGAGATGGGGTCGAGCAGTACTTC.

The chain's CDR3 is CASSPSAGYGGYEQYF. As DNA, the CDR3 is TGTGCCAGCAGCCCTAGCGCAGGGTACGGGGGCTACGAGCAGTACTTC. The chain links TRBV5-5 to TRBJ2-7; weak D call: TRBD2 (6 bases). The CDR3 runs to 16 residues. V was clipped by 4 bases and J by 3 bases, with 20 bases between them. Looked up from germline, CDR1 is SGHKS and CDR2 is YYEKEE (reference sequence).

This chain connects TRBV29-1 to TRBJ2-7, with D uncertain. Trimming pared 8 bases from V and 1 base from J, leaving 9 bases between. The CDR3 runs to 11 residues. Germline lookup yields CDR1 SQVTM and CDR2 ANQGSEA. The chain's CDR3 is CSFSGSYEQYF. CDR3 nucleotides: TGCAGCTTCTCCGGGTCCTACGAGCAGTACTTC.

The CDR3 protein is CASSQGVTEAFF. The CDR3 DNA follows: TGTGCCAGCAGCCAGGGGGTCACTGAAGCTTTCTTT. The chain uses TRBV7-9 and TRBJ1-1, with 7 nucleotides matching TRBD1. V gave up 5 bases and J gave up 4 bases; unmatched junction bases: 1. The germline V gene encodes CDR1 SEHNR and CDR2 FQNEAQ (reference sequence). The length of the CDR3 is 12 residues.

V is TRBV7-3 and J is TRBJ2-6, with D unresolved. Germline lookup yields CDR1 SGHTA and CDR2 FQGTGA. This CDR3 has 13 amino acids. Trimming cost V 0 bases and J 3 bases, with 0 bases left between them. CDR3 sequence (DNA): TGTGCCAGCAGCTTAACTGGGGCCAACGTCCTGACTTTC. Its protein product is CASSLTGANVLTF.

This clone was seen a handful of times. This chain joins TRBV28 and TRBJ2-7, with 9 bases aligning to TRBD1. V trimming: 2 bases; J trimming: 6 bases; junction bases outside the gene matches: 8. This CDR3 spans 15 amino acids. Germline V CDR1 and CDR2: MDHEN, SYDVKM. The CDR3 coding sequence is TGTGCCAGCAGTTTACCCCGGGGACAGGGCGCCGAGCAGTACTTC. Its translation is CASSLPRGQGAEQYF.

The gene calls are TRBV6-1 and TRBJ1-2, with 8 bases lining up with TRBD1. The CDR3 covers 13 residues. J was trimmed by 4 bases and V by 3 bases; bases with no gene match: 1. Germline CDR1 MNHNS, CDR2 SASEGT. CDR3 region: CASSETGVYGYTF. For the CDR3, the DNA is TGTGCCAGCAGTGAGACAGGGGTCTATGGCTACACCTTC.

The chain uses TRBV9 and TRBJ2-3; D is ambiguous. Trimming stripped 0 bases from V and 0 bases from J, with 8 bases between. CDR3 length: 15 residues. Germline V gene lookup returns CDR1 SGDLS and CDR2 YYNGEE. The CDR3 loop is CASSVGGPSTDTQYF. The CDR3 DNA reads as TGTGCCAGCAGCGTAGGTGGACCTAGCACAGATACGCAGTATTTT.

Turning to this clone: The same CDR3 also results from other DNA sequences found in this sample. As DNA, the CDR3 is TGTGCCAGCAGCTTAGGACAGGGGAACACCGGGGAGCTGTTTTTT. It translates to CASSLGQGNTGELFF. The chain couples TRBV11-3 to TRBJ2-2; the match to TRBD1 covers 7 bases. CDR1 SGHNT and CDR2 YENEEA come from the germline V gene. V lost 1 base, J lost 1 base, and 0 bases stayed unmatched. The CDR3 length is 15 residues.

The V call is TRBV28, the J call TRBJ1-5; D is possibly TRBD1 (5 bases). Trimming took off 9 bases at V and 7 bases at J, with 16 bases between the two ends. The germline CDR1 and CDR2 sequences are MDHEN and SYDVKM. The CDR3 covers 13 residues. The CDR3 loop is CASRPGPWQPQHF. In DNA, the CDR3 is TGTGCCAGTCGTCCGGGGCCGTGGCAGCCCCAGCATTTT.

V usage is TRBV6-5 and J usage is TRBJ1-5; D unclear. Germline CDR1 MNHEY, CDR2 SVGAGI. V shed 0 bases and J shed 7 bases, with 7 bases lying between them. This CDR3 region has 13 residues. CDR3 sequence reads: CASSYSKSQPQHF. The CDR3 nucleotides are TGTGCCAGCAGTTACTCGAAGTCCCAGCCCCAGCATTTT.

This chain connects TRBV29-1 to TRBJ2-3; D remains unclear. Trimming shortened V by 4 bases and J by 6 bases, and 26 bases separated the two germline ends. There are 17 residues in the CDR3. The germline V gene encodes CDR1 SQVTM and CDR2 ANQGSEA. The CDR3 DNA is TGCAGCGTTGGAGGATTGGTGGCTAGTCGCCCCCCGGATACGCAGTATTTT. This codes for CSVGGLVASRPPDTQYF.

The chain's CDR3 is CASSRQGYNSPLHF. The DNA of the CDR3 is TGTGCCAGCAGCAGACAGGGATATAATTCACCCCTCCACTTT. The chain employs TRBV7-6 and TRBJ1-6, with 7 bases fitting TRBD1. J lost 4 bases, V lost 5 bases, and 2 bases had no gene match. CDR1 is SGHVS and CDR2 is FNYEAQ in the germline V gene. The CDR3 is 14 residues long.

The chain has TRBV7-8 and TRBJ1-1; no reliable D call. The CDR3 has 14 residues. V lost 2 bases to trimming and J lost 1 base, with 8 bases between them. The germline CDR1 and CDR2 sequences are SGHVS and FQNEAQ. The CDR3 sequence is CASSLSRTNTEAFF. CDR3 in DNA: TGTGCCAGCAGCTTAAGCAGGACGAACACTGAAGCTTTCTTT. The entire variable domain, with the rest obtained from reference TRBV7-8 and TRBJ1-1, is as follows: GAGVSQSPRYKVAKRGQDVALRCDPISGHVSLFWYQQALGQGPEFLTYFQNEAQLDKSGLPSDRFFAERPEGSVSTLKIQRTQQEDSAVYLCASSLSRTNTEAFFGQGTRLTVV.